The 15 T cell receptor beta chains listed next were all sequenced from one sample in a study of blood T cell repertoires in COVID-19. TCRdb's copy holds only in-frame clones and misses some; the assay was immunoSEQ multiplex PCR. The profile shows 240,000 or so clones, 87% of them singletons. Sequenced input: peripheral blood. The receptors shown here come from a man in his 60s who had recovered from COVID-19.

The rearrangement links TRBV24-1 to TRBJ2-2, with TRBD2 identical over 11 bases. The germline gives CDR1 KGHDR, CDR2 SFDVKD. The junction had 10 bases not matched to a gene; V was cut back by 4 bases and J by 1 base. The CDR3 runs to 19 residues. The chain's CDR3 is CATSDALAGGRGNTGELFF. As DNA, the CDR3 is TGTGCCACCAGTGACGCCCTAGCGGGGGGCCGTGGGAACACCGGGGAGCTGTTTTTT.

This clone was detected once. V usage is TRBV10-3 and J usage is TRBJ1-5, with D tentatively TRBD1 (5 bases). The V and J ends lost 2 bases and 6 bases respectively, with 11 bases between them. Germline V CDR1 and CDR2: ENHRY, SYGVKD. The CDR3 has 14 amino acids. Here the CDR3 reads CAISEDRSVQPQHF. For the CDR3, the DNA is TGTGCCATCAGTGAGGACAGAAGCGTTCAGCCCCAGCATTTT.

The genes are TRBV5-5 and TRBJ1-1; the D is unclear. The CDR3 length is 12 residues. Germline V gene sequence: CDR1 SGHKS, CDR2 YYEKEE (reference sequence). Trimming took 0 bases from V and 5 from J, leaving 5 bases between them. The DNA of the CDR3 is TGTGCCAGCAGCTTGGCCCCGACTGAAGCTTTCTTT. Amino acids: CASSLAPTEAFF.

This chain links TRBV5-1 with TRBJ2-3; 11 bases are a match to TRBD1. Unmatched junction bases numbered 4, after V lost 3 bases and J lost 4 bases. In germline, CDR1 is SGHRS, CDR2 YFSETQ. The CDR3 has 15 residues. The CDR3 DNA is TGCGCCAGCAGCTGGGGACAGGGGGGATCAGATACGCAGTATTTT. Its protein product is CASSWGQGGSDTQYF.

The CDR3 protein is CASSDSNRGRTQYF. The CDR3 DNA sequence: TGTGCCAGCAGTGACTCGAATAGGGGGCGTACGCAGTATTTT. The V and J genes are TRBV6-4 and TRBJ2-3; 7 bases align to TRBD1. Losses at the gene ends were 0 bases for V and 8 bases for J; bases not matched to a gene: 5. Germline V CDR1 and CDR2: MRHNA, SNTAGT. The CDR3 covers 14 residues.

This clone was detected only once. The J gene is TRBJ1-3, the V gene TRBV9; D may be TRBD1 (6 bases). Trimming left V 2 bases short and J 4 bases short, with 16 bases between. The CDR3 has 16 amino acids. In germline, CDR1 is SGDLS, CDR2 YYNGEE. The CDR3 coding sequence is TGTGCCAGCAGCGTGGGGGAGGGGGTAACGGGAAACACCATATATTTT. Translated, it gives CASSVGEGVTGNTIYF.

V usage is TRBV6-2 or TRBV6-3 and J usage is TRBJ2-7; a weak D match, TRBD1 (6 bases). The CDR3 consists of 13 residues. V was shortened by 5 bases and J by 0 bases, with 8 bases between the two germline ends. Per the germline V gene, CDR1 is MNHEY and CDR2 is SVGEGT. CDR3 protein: CASSDRSSYEQYF. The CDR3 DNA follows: TGTGCCAGCAGTGACAGGAGCTCCTACGAGCAGTACTTC.

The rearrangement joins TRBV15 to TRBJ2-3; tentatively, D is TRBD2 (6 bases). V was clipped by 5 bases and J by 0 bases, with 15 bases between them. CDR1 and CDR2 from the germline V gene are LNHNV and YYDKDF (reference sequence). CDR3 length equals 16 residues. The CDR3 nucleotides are TGTGCCACCAGCGGGCGCGTCGGGACTAGCACAGATACGCAGTATTTT. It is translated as CATSGRVGTSTDTQYF.

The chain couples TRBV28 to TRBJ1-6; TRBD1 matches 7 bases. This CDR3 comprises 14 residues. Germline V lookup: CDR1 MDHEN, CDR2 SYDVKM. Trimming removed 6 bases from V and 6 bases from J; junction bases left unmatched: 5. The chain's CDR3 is CASSPGTANSPLHF. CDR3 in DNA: TGTGCCAGCAGCCCCGGGACAGCTAATTCACCCCTCCACTTT.

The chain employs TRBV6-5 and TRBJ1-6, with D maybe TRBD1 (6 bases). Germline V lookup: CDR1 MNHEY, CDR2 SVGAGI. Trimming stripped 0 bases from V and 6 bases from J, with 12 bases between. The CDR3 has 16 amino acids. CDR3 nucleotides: TGTGCCAGCAGTTACTCTCGAGGGGGACGTAATTCACCCCTCCACTTT. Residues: CASSYSRGGRNSPLHF.

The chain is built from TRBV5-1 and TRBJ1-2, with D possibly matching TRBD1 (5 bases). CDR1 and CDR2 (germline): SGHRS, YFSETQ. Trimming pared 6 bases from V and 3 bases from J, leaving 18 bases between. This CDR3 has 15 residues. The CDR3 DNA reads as TGCGCCAGCACCATAGGACAAGCCCTCTACTATGGCTACACCTTC. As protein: CASTIGQALYYGYTF.

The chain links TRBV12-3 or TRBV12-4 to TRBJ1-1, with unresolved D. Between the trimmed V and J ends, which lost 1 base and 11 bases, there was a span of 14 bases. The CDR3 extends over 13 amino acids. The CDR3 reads CASSLGRNRGAFF. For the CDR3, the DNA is TGTGCCAGCAGTTTAGGAAGGAACCGAGGCGCTTTCTTT.

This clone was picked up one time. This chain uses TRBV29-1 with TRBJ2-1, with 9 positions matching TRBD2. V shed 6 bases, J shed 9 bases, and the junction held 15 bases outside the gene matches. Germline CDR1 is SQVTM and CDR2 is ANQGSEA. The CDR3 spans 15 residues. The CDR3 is CSVRRAGGPESEQFF. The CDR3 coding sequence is TGCAGCGTCCGGCGTGCGGGGGGGCCCGAGTCTGAGCAGTTCTTC.

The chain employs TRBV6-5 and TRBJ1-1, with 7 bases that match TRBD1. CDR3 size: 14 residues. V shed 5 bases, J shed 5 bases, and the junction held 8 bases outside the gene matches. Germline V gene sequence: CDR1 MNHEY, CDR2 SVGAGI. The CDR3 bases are TGTGCCAGCAGTCCACGACAGGGATGGACTGAAGCTTTCTTT. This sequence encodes CASSPRQGWTEAFF.

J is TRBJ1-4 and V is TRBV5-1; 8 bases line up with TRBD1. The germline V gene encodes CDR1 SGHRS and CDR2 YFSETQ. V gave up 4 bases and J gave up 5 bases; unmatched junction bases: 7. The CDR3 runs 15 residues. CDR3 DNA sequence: TGCGCCAGCAGCAGGACAGGGAACGAGAATGAAAAACTGTTTTTT. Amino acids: CASSRTGNENEKLFF.